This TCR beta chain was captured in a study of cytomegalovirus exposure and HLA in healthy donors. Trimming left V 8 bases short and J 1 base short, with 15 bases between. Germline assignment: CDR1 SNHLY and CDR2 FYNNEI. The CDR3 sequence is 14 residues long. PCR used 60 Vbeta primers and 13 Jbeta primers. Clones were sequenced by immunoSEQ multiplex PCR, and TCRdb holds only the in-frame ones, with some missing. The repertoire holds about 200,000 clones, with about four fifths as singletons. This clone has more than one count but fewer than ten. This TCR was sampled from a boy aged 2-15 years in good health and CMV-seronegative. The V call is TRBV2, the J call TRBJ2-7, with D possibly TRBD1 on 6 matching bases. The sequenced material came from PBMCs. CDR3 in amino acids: CASGWDTESYEQYF. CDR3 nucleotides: TGTGCCAGCGGATGGGACACCGAGTCCTACGAGCAGTACTTC.